Presented here are 15 T cell receptor beta chains from one specimen sequenced in a study of blood T cell repertoires in COVID-19. Libraries were prepared by immunoSEQ multiplex PCR; TCRdb keeps only in-frame clonotypes and omits some of them. The sample lists approximately 150,000 clones; just under 90% were seen once. The sequencing input was peripheral blood. These receptors came from a woman in her forties or fifties with active or convalescent COVID-19.

J is TRBJ1-1 and V is TRBV3-1 (or the pseudogene TRBV3-2); maybe TRBD1 (6 bases). V was cut by 3 bases and J by 1 base, with 18 bases left in between. Germline V CDR1 and CDR2: LGHDT, YNNKEL (reference sequence). The CDR3 sequence is 17 residues long. CDR3 protein: CASSHGDGGQTNTEAFF. As DNA, the CDR3 is TGTGCCAGCAGCCATGGGGACGGGGGGCAGACGAACACTGAAGCTTTCTTT.

This chain joins TRBV27 and TRBJ1-5; D call uncertain. The ends were cut back, 6 bases at V and 0 bases at J, with 6 bases in the middle. This CDR3 is built from 13 residues. Germline-derived CDR1 and CDR2 are MNHEY and SMNVEV (reference sequence). The CDR3 region is CASSPYSNQPQHF. CDR3 nucleotides: TGTGCCAGCAGCCCCTATAGCAATCAGCCCCAGCATTTT.

J is TRBJ2-1 and V is TRBV2; a possible D gene is TRBD2 (5 bases). Germline V gene data show CDR1 as SNHLY and CDR2 as FYNNEI. Trimming left V 7 bases short and J 9 bases short, with 10 bases between. This CDR3 is built from 11 residues. The CDR3 protein is CASTMDFEQFF. The DNA for the CDR3 is TGTGCCAGCACTATGGACTTTGAGCAGTTCTTC.

The V call is TRBV30, the J call TRBJ1-1; no definite D call. The CDR3 length is 13 residues. Germline V gives CDR1 GTSNPN, CDR2 SVGIG (reference sequence). V lost 3 bases and J 3 bases, leaving 11 bases between the germline ends. CDR3 sequence (DNA): TGTGCCTGGAGGTCGACCGGGTACACTGAAGCTTTCTTT. Translating gives CAWRSTGYTEAFF.

The V and J genes are TRBV7-2 and TRBJ2-1; no firm D call. CDR3 length: 16 residues. Deletions cut 0 bases from V and 0 bases from J, with 9 bases between. Germline CDR1 SGHTA, CDR2 FQGNSA. The chain's CDR3 is CASSLAAPSSYNEQFF. The CDR3 nucleotides are TGTGCCAGCAGCTTAGCAGCGCCGAGCTCCTACAATGAGCAGTTCTTC.

This sequence joins TRBV27 and TRBJ2-2; 8 bases are a match to TRBD1. Germline assignment: CDR1 MNHEY and CDR2 SMNVEV (reference sequence). The CDR3 is made up of 15 amino acids. The junction had 5 bases not matched to a gene; V was cut back by 1 base and J by 7 bases. The CDR3 DNA follows: TGTGCCAGCAGTTTATTCAGGGGGCTGGGCGGGGAGCTGTTTTTT. Translating it yields CASSLFRGLGGELFF.

J is TRBJ2-1 and V is TRBV7-2; a weak D match, TRBD1 (5 bases). This CDR3 contains 18 residues. Germline-derived CDR1 and CDR2 are SGHTA and FQGNSA. V gave up 1 base and J gave up 8 bases, with 24 bases separating them. The CDR3, as DNA: TGTGCCAGCAGCTTAGGCTTAACCAGGGCCGAGCTAACATATGAGCAGTTCTTC. This gives the protein CASSLGLTRAELTYEQFF.

The chain has TRBV28 and TRBJ1-3; D possibly corresponds to TRBD1 (6 bases). V was cut by 0 bases and J by 10 bases, with 22 bases left in between. The CDR3 loop spans 17 amino acids. Germline V gene lookup returns CDR1 MDHEN and CDR2 SYDVKM. CDR3 DNA: TGTGCCAGCAGTTTATGGAAAGGGGACACGGGAACGGTGACCATATATTTT. Protein product: CASSLWKGDTGTVTIYF.

The chain employs TRBV28 and TRBJ1-4; 7 bases map to TRBD1. The CDR3 is made up of 15 amino acids. Germline V gives CDR1 MDHEN, CDR2 SYDVKM. V shed 3 bases and J 4 bases; nucleotides not matched to a gene: 5. CDR3 sequence reads: CASSFEYRGNEKLFF. The CDR3 DNA reads as TGTGCCAGCAGTTTTGAGTACAGGGGTAATGAAAAACTGTTTTTT.

The chain joins TRBV12-5 to TRBJ1-2, with D possibly TRBD1 on 5 matching bases. This CDR3 is 14 amino acids long. Germline-derived CDR1 and CDR2 are LGHNT and FRNRAP. Trimming stripped 4 bases from V and 5 bases from J, with 14 bases between. DNA for the CDR3: TGTGCTAGTGGTTCTGACACAGGAATATATGGCTACACCTTC. Its translation is CASGSDTGIYGYTF.

The rearrangement joins TRBV5-5 to TRBJ1-1; no clear D gene. Deletions cut 4 bases from V and 8 bases from J, with 21 bases between. This CDR3 comprises 15 residues. Germline values: CDR1 SGHKS, CDR2 YYEKEE (reference sequence). The CDR3: CASSPIPPRESEAFF. The CDR3 DNA reads TGTGCCAGCAGCCCAATCCCCCCCCGGGAGTCCGAAGCTTTCTTT. Complete variable domain (other parts from reference TRBV5-5 and TRBJ1-1): DAGVTQSPTHLIKTRGQQVTLRCSPISGHKSVSWYQQVLGQGPQFIFQYYEKEERGRGNFPDRFSARQFPNYSSELNVNALLLGDSALYLCASSPIPPRESEAFFGQGTRLTVV.

The chain employs TRBV25-1 and TRBJ1-2, with 10 bases aligning to TRBD1. CDR1 MGHDK and CDR2 SYGVNS come from the germline V gene. After removal of 4 bases from V and 7 bases from J, the junction contained 3 bases not matched to a gene. This CDR3 region has 13 residues. CDR3 amino acids: CASSGQGAGGYTF. The DNA for the CDR3 is TGTGCCAGCAGTGGACAGGGGGCGGGTGGCTACACCTTC.

This clone was seen repeatedly, ten times or more. This rearrangement joins TRBV6-5 to TRBJ1-1; TRBD1 matches 9 bases. CDR3 length: 14 amino acids. The germline gives CDR1 MNHEY, CDR2 SVGAGI. V was clipped by 5 bases and J by 4 bases; unmatched bases: 5. CDR3 region: CASSKDRGFTEAFF. The CDR3 nucleotides read TGTGCCAGCAGTAAGGACAGGGGCTTCACTGAAGCTTTCTTT.

The chain couples TRBV11-2 to TRBJ1-1; the match to TRBD1 covers 12 bases. The germline V gene has CDR1 SGHAT and CDR2 FQNNGV. The CDR3 is made up of 16 amino acids. J gave up 1 base and V 8 bases, and 8 bases lay outside the gene matches. This CDR3 is CASRRDRGQTNTEAFF. In nucleotides, the CDR3 is TGTGCCAGCCGCCGGGACAGGGGGCAGACGAACACTGAAGCTTTCTTT.

This clone was recorded many times. This chain connects TRBV4-1 to TRBJ2-1, with 8 bases matching TRBD1. Per germline, CDR1 MGHRA and CDR2 YSYEKL. V lost 1 base to trimming and J lost 9 bases; unmatched junction nucleotides: 8. The CDR3 extends over 15 amino acids. CDR3 residues: CASSQVFRGLGEQFF. The CDR3 DNA reads as TGCGCCAGCAGCCAAGTCTTCAGGGGGCTGGGTGAGCAGTTCTTC.